The rows below give T cell receptor beta chains drawn from one sample of a study of blood T cell repertoires in COVID-19. Sequencing used immunoSEQ multiplex PCR; TCRdb keeps in-frame clones, though not all of them. The data show some 500,000 clones, roughly nine tenths seen once. Sample: peripheral blood. The receptors derive from a woman aged 50 to 65 with COVID-19, enrolled during active disease. CDR3s include the opening cysteine and the closing phenylalanine or tryptophan. Fields, in order: CDR3 DNA, CDR3 protein, V gene, clone size, J gene, D gene. D genes are given only for firm matches. Only part of the rows carry a size: once, few, many, or a class if the clone is expanded.

DNA: TGCGCCAGCAGCCCTGAGGGACAGGGGAACACTGAAGCTTTCTTT; CDR3: CASSPEGQGNTEAFF; V: TRBV5-1; size: NA; J: TRBJ1-1; D: TRBD1
DNA: TGCGCCAGCAGCTCACGGACAGGGAGGACAGATACGCAGTATTTT; CDR3: CASSSRTGRTDTQYF; V: TRBV5-1; size: NA; J: TRBJ2-3; D: TRBD1
DNA: TGTGCCAGCAGCTTCGACATCTACGAGCAGTACTTC; CDR3: CASSFDIYEQYF; V: TRBV7-2; size: NA; J: TRBJ2-7; D: NA
DNA: TGCGCCAGCAGACAGGGAGGGGCTTACTCTGGGGCCAACGTCCTGACTTTC; CDR3: CASRQGGAYSGANVLTF; V: TRBV4-1; size: NA; J: TRBJ2-6; D: NA
DNA: TGTGCCACTTCAGGGCCCGACGCGTACGAGCAGTACTTC; CDR3: CATSGPDAYEQYF; V: TRBV28; size: NA; J: TRBJ2-7; D: NA
DNA: TGTGCCACCAGTGATAGGACAGTCCCCTACGAGCAGTACTTC; CDR3: CATSDRTVPYEQYF; V: TRBV24-1; size: NA; J: TRBJ2-7; D: NA
DNA: TGTGCCAGCAGCTTAGCTTCGTCCGCTGGAAACACCATATATTTT; CDR3: CASSLASSAGNTIYF; V: TRBV7-9; size: NA; J: TRBJ1-3; D: NA
DNA: TGTGCCACCAGTGGGGACAGAGCCTACGAGCAGTACTTC; CDR3: CATSGDRAYEQYF; V: TRBV24-1; size: NA; J: TRBJ2-7; D: TRBD1
DNA: TGCGCCAGCAGCCAGGGACTAGCGGGGTTCAAGGATGAGCAGTTCTTC; CDR3: CASSQGLAGFKDEQFF; V: TRBV5-1; size: NA; J: TRBJ2-1; D: TRBD2
DNA: TGTGCCAGCAGCTACGGGACAGTGTCCAATCAGCCCCAGCATTTT; CDR3: CASSYGTVSNQPQHF; V: TRBV7-8; size: NA; J: TRBJ1-5; D: TRBD1
DNA: TGCGCCAGCAGCCCCGGGGGGGCGCCCCTCCACTTT; CDR3: CASSPGGAPLHF; V: TRBV5-1; size: NA; J: TRBJ1-6; D: NA
DNA: TGTGCCAGCAGTTACTCGGGTCAGGGGGCCTCCTACGAGCAGTACTTC; CDR3: CASSYSGQGASYEQYF; V: TRBV6-2/TRBV6-3; size: NA; J: TRBJ2-7; D: TRBD1
DNA: TGTGCCAGCAGTGAGCTGACTAGTCGAGATACGCAGTATTTT; CDR3: CASSELTSRDTQYF; V: TRBV2; size: NA; J: TRBJ2-3; D: NA
DNA: TGTGCCAGCAGCCCCTCCCGGGGGTACGGCTATGGCTACACCTTC; CDR3: CASSPSRGYGYGYTF; V: TRBV7-9; size: NA; J: TRBJ1-2; D: NA
DNA: TGTGCCAGCAGTTATGGGGCAAATTCACCCCTCCACTTT; CDR3: CASSYGANSPLHF; V: TRBV6-5; size: NA; J: TRBJ1-6; D: NA
DNA: TGTGCCAGCTCTCTATTCCCGGACAGGGAGGATGGCTACACCTTC; CDR3: CASSLFPDREDGYTF; V: TRBV18; size: once; J: TRBJ1-2; D: TRBD1
DNA: TGTGCCAGCAGCCATCACCTCGAGGGCAACACTGAAGCTTTCTTT; CDR3: CASSHHLEGNTEAFF; V: TRBV7-9; size: NA; J: TRBJ1-1; D: NA
DNA: TGTGCCAGCAGTGAAAGCCTGGGCCGCGAAACACCCCTCCACTTT; CDR3: CASSESLGRETPLHF; V: TRBV2; size: NA; J: TRBJ1-6; D: NA
DNA: TGTGCCAGCAGCTCCCGGGACAGGCTTTACAATGAGCAGTTCTTC; CDR3: CASSSRDRLYNEQFF; V: TRBV9; size: NA; J: TRBJ2-1; D: TRBD1
DNA: TGTGCCAGCAGCTCTGGAGGGACAGGGGCTACGGGGCAGTACTTC; CDR3: CASSSGGTGATGQYF; V: TRBV5-5; size: NA; J: TRBJ2-7; D: TRBD1
DNA: TGTGCCAGCAGCCTTGACACCGGGGAGCTGTTTTTT; CDR3: CASSLDTGELFF; V: TRBV7-3; size: NA; J: TRBJ2-2; D: NA
DNA: TGTGCCAGCAGCCAAGGGCCTGTAAACACTGAAGCTTTCTTT; CDR3: CASSQGPVNTEAFF; V: TRBV3-1/TRBV3-2; size: once; J: TRBJ1-1; D: NA
DNA: TGCGCCAGCAGCTTGGGTGTACAGAACAATCAGCCCCAGCATTTT; CDR3: CASSLGVQNNQPQHF; V: TRBV5-1; size: NA; J: TRBJ1-5; D: NA
DNA: TGTGCCAGTAGGACACCAGGGATGGCTAATCAGCCCCAGCATTTT; CDR3: CASRTPGMANQPQHF; V: TRBV19; size: NA; J: TRBJ1-5; D: NA
DNA: TGTGCCAGTAGCTCCCGGGTGAGGGCTGAAGCTTTCTTT; CDR3: CASSSRVRAEAFF; V: TRBV19; size: NA; J: TRBJ1-1; D: NA
DNA: TGTGCCAGCAGGGAGACAGGGACCAACACTGAAGCTTTCTTT; CDR3: CASRETGTNTEAFF; V: TRBV28; size: NA; J: TRBJ1-1; D: TRBD1
DNA: TGTGCCAGTAGTGGAAGCGGGGGCTATGGCTACACCTTC; CDR3: CASSGSGGYGYTF; V: TRBV19; size: NA; J: TRBJ1-2; D: NA
DNA: TGTGCCAGCAGTTCTTCCGGACTAGCTAACTATGGCTACACCTTC; CDR3: CASSSSGLANYGYTF; V: TRBV28; size: NA; J: TRBJ1-2; D: NA
DNA: TGTGCCAGTAGTAGGGACAGGGCGGCAACTAATGAAAAACTGTTTTTT; CDR3: CASSRDRAATNEKLFF; V: TRBV19; size: NA; J: TRBJ1-4; D: TRBD1
DNA: TGTGCCAGCCTGGACAGGCCGGAGACCCAGTACTTC; CDR3: CASLDRPETQYF; V: TRBV27; size: NA; J: TRBJ2-5; D: TRBD1
DNA: TGCAGCGTCCCTGGCAGGGCGATAAATGAGCAGTTCTTC; CDR3: CSVPGRAINEQFF; V: TRBV29-1; size: NA; J: TRBJ2-1; D: NA
DNA: TGTGCCAGCAGCTTAAGTACGGGCTACGAGCAGTACTTC; CDR3: CASSLSTGYEQYF; V: TRBV7-9; size: NA; J: TRBJ2-7; D: NA
DNA: TGCGCCAGCAGTGAGTCCCTTCCCGACGAGCAGTACTTC; CDR3: CASSESLPDEQYF; V: TRBV10-1; size: NA; J: TRBJ2-7; D: NA
DNA: TGTGCCAGCCGACTAGGAAACACCATATATTTT; CDR3: CASRLGNTIYF; V: TRBV27; size: NA; J: TRBJ1-3; D: NA
DNA: TGTGCCAGCAGTAGGACAGGGGCCGAGCAGTACTTC; CDR3: CASSRTGAEQYF; V: TRBV6-5; size: NA; J: TRBJ2-7; D: TRBD1
DNA: TGTGCCAGCAGCTCCCGGGGAGGCGGCTACACCTTC; CDR3: CASSSRGGGYTF; V: TRBV7-9; size: NA; J: TRBJ1-2; D: NA
DNA: TGTGCCATCAGTGAGGTGGACAGGGGGCTTTCCTACGAGCAGTACTTC; CDR3: CAISEVDRGLSYEQYF; V: TRBV10-3; size: NA; J: TRBJ2-7; D: TRBD1
DNA: TGTGCCAGCAGCGTAGGGGCGGGGTATGGTGAGCAGTTCTTC; CDR3: CASSVGAGYGEQFF; V: TRBV9; size: NA; J: TRBJ2-1; D: NA
DNA: TGCGCCAGCAGCTTGGGGGCACCAAACTACGAGCAGTACTTC; CDR3: CASSLGAPNYEQYF; V: TRBV5-1; size: NA; J: TRBJ2-7; D: NA
DNA: TGCGCCAGCAGCTTGAGTGGGGCGCCCGGAAACACCATATATTTT; CDR3: CASSLSGAPGNTIYF; V: TRBV5-1; size: NA; J: TRBJ1-3; D: NA
DNA: TGTGCCAGCAGTTGGGGAAGACAGTCCGAGACCGGCTACACCTTC; CDR3: CASSWGRQSETGYTF; V: TRBV6-5; size: NA; J: TRBJ1-2; D: NA
DNA: TGTGCCAGTAGTACAGGAGGGCCTTATGGCTACACCTTC; CDR3: CASSTGGPYGYTF; V: TRBV19; size: NA; J: TRBJ1-2; D: NA
DNA: TGTGCCAGCTCACCACAATCGACATACGACGAGCAGTACTTC; CDR3: CASSPQSTYDEQYF; V: TRBV18; size: NA; J: TRBJ2-7; D: NA
DNA: TGTGCCAGCAGTTACTCTGGCGACAGGGGCTCACCCCTCCACTTT; CDR3: CASSYSGDRGSPLHF; V: TRBV6-6; size: NA; J: TRBJ1-6; D: TRBD1
DNA: TGTGCCAGCAGCTTTGAAGGGGCCTACTATGGCTACACCTTC; CDR3: CASSFEGAYYGYTF; V: TRBV11-2; size: NA; J: TRBJ1-2; D: NA
DNA: TGTGCCACCAGTGATGGCAACGGACTAGCGGGGGGGCCAAACGCGCAGTATTTT; CDR3: CATSDGNGLAGGPNAQYF; V: TRBV24-1; size: NA; J: TRBJ2-3; D: TRBD2
DNA: TGTGCCAGCAGTGCGGGGTACCTCTACGAGCAGTACTTC; CDR3: CASSAGYLYEQYF; V: TRBV27; size: NA; J: TRBJ2-7; D: NA
DNA: TGTGCCAGCAGCTTAGGTTTTCAGGGTGAGCAGTTCTTC; CDR3: CASSLGFQGEQFF; V: TRBV7-2; size: NA; J: TRBJ2-1; D: NA
DNA: TGCAGCGTGCAGTCAGGAAACACCGGGGAGCTGTTTTTT; CDR3: CSVQSGNTGELFF; V: TRBV29-1; size: NA; J: TRBJ2-2; D: NA
DNA: TGTGCCAGCAGTCCTTGGGGGCTAGTTCAAGAGACCCAGTACTTC; CDR3: CASSPWGLVQETQYF; V: TRBV28; size: NA; J: TRBJ2-5; D: NA
DNA: TGTGCCAGCAGGGGCCCGGACAGGGCCCCCTCTGGGGCCAACGTCCTGACTTTC; CDR3: CASRGPDRAPSGANVLTF; V: TRBV7-9; size: once; J: TRBJ2-6; D: TRBD1
DNA: TGTGCCAGCAGCCCTTTACGACTCTCCACCTACAATGAGCAGTTCTTC; CDR3: CASSPLRLSTYNEQFF; V: TRBV7-9; size: NA; J: TRBJ2-1; D: NA
DNA: TGCGCCAGCAGCTTGGATCAGGGCAGAACCAATTCACCCCTCCACTTT; CDR3: CASSLDQGRTNSPLHF; V: TRBV5-1; size: NA; J: TRBJ1-6; D: NA
DNA: TGTGCCAGCAGGGGGGGTGCATCTTCTGAGCAGTTCTTC; CDR3: CASRGGASSEQFF; V: TRBV6-5; size: NA; J: TRBJ2-1; D: NA
DNA: TGTGCCAGCAGCGGACAGGGGAAGCACGAGCAGTACTTC; CDR3: CASSGQGKHEQYF; V: TRBV9; size: NA; J: TRBJ2-7; D: TRBD1